The 30 T cell receptor beta chains listed next were all sequenced from one sample in a study of blood T cell repertoires in COVID-19. Some clones are missing from TCRdb's copy, which holds only in-frame ones; the method was immunoSEQ multiplex PCR. The data contain roughly 180,000 clones, around four fifths of them singletons. Sequenced: PBMCs or T cells enriched from blood (not recorded which). Receptor source: a woman aged 50 to 60 in a cohort exposed to, infected with or recovered from COVID-19 (not recorded which).

This rearrangement joins TRBV6-5 to TRBJ1-2; D perhaps matches TRBD1 (6 bases). V was trimmed by 2 bases and J by 7 bases, leaving 14 bases between them. This CDR3 region has 14 residues. Germline CDR1 is MNHEY and CDR2 is SVGAGI. The CDR3 here is CASSYPGQSAGYTF. CDR3 sequence (DNA): TGTGCCAGCAGTTACCCGGGACAATCTGCTGGCTACACCTTC.

V and J are TRBV7-9 and TRBJ2-1; TRBD2 matches at 12 bases. V dropped 2 bases and J dropped 7; count of bases not matched to a gene: 12. This CDR3 contains 18 residues. Germline CDR1 SEHNR, CDR2 FQNEAQ (reference sequence). The CDR3 bases are TGTGCCAGCAGCTTACGCCCCCTACTAGCGGGGGGAGGAAATGAGCAGTTCTTC. It codes for CASSLRPLLAGGGNEQFF.

This clone occurred once. The chain joins TRBV2 to TRBJ1-6; D remains ambiguous. CDR1 is SNHLY and CDR2 is FYNNEI in the germline V gene. Deletions cut 6 bases from V and 5 bases from J, with 5 bases between. The CDR3 length is 12 residues. This chain's CDR3 is CASSGDNSPLHF. The CDR3 bases are TGTGCCAGCAGCGGTGATAATTCACCCCTCCACTTT.

The chain joins TRBV4-1 to TRBJ1-6; 7 bases are a match to TRBD1. After removal of 3 bases from V and 5 bases from J, the junction contained 10 bases not matched to a gene. This CDR3 contains 17 residues. The germline V gene encodes CDR1 MGHRA and CDR2 YSYEKL. CDR3 sequence (DNA): TGCGCCAGCAGCCACACGTCCGACAGGGAACATAATTCACCCCTCCACTTT. Protein product: CASSHTSDREHNSPLHF.

The gene calls are TRBV2 and TRBJ2-2; TRBD2 aligns across 14 bases. The germline gives CDR1 SNHLY, CDR2 FYNNEI. The CDR3 extends over 19 amino acids. The V segment lost 2 bases and the J segment 2 bases; nucleotides outside the gene matches: 7. The CDR3, as DNA: TGTGCCAGCAGTGAATTCTCGGGACTAGCGGGGGAAAACACCGGGGAGCTGTTTTTT. Translating it yields CASSEFSGLAGENTGELFF.

Here the CDR3 DNA reads TGTGCCAGCAGCCAAGATGTTACCCGGGGGAACACTGAAGCTTTCTTT. This codes for CASSQDVTRGNTEAFF. The chain has TRBV3-1 (or the pseudogene TRBV3-2) and TRBJ1-1; D not resolved. V lost 0 bases and J lost 1, with 12 bases in between. This CDR3 has 16 amino acids. The germline V gene has CDR1 LGHDT and CDR2 YNNKEL (reference sequence).

The chain uses TRBV5-1 and TRBJ2-3, with 13 nucleotides matching TRBD2. This CDR3 spans 16 amino acids. Germline CDR1 and CDR2: SGHRS and YFSETQ. V lost 4 bases and J lost 7; bases outside the gene matches: 9. CDR3 in amino acids: CASSNGLAGVVNTQYF. The CDR3 nucleotides are TGCGCCAGCAGCAACGGACTAGCGGGAGTTGTGAATACGCAGTATTTT. Based on the CDR3 plus reference TRBV5-1 and TRBJ2-3, the full variable domain is KAGVTQTPRYLIKTRGQQVTLSCSPISGHRSVSWYQQTPGQGLQFLFEYFSETQRNKGNFPGRFSGRQFSNSRSEMNVSTLELGDSALYLCASSNGLAGVVNTQYFGPGTRLTVL.

The chain recombines TRBV28 with TRBJ2-7; D possibly corresponds to TRBD1 (6 bases). V shed 5 bases and J shed 3 bases, with 11 bases lying between them. Germline V gene data show CDR1 as MDHEN and CDR2 as SYDVKM. There are 13 residues in the CDR3. CDR3: CASSTADSYEQYF. The CDR3 DNA is TGTGCCAGCAGTACTGCGGACAGCTACGAGCAGTACTTC.

This chain joins TRBV21-1 and TRBJ1-6; the D call of TRBD1 is as the table states it, not checked on the DNA. TRBV21-1 is recorded as a pseudogene. The CDR3 runs 18 residues. The DNA for the CDR3 is TGTGCCAGCAGCAAAGTCAGGGGCCCTACCTCCTATAATTCACCCCTCCACTTT. Translation gives CASSKVRGPTSYNSPLHF.

The chain recombines TRBV5-6 with TRBJ2-3; TRBD2 matches 9 bases. The CDR3 consists of 16 residues. The germline V gene encodes CDR1 SGHDT and CDR2 YYEEEE. The V segment lost 4 bases and the J segment 2 bases; nucleotides outside the gene matches: 8. The CDR3 region is CASSQLSGGVTDTQYF. DNA of the CDR3: TGTGCCAGCAGCCAACTTAGCGGGGGAGTCACAGATACGCAGTATTTT.

This clone has a handful of counts. The chain employs TRBV7-6 and TRBJ2-2; 8 bases map to TRBD2. The V gene end was trimmed by 5 bases and the J gene end by 6 bases; junction bases not matched to a gene: 5. Germline V gene lookup returns CDR1 SGHVS and CDR2 FNYEAQ. The CDR3 is 14 amino acids. CDR3 bases: TGTGCCAGCAGCCGCCCGGGGGGGGCCGGGGAGCTGTTTTTT. Translating it yields CASSRPGGAGELFF.

The V and J genes are TRBV27 and TRBJ2-2, with D possibly TRBD2 on 6 matching bases. CDR3 length: 14 amino acids. Per germline, CDR1 MNHEY and CDR2 SMNVEV (reference sequence). V lost 6 bases and J lost 3, with 11 bases in between. The CDR3 nucleotides read TGTGCCAGCAGCGATCGGGACTACACCGGGGAGCTGTTTTTT. Protein: CASSDRDYTGELFF.

This clone was recorded only once. The V gene is TRBV18, the J gene TRBJ2-4; 8 positions agree with TRBD1. V trimming: 3 bases; J trimming: 4 bases; junction bases outside the gene matches: 2. CDR1 is KGHSH, CDR2 LQKENI, per germline. This CDR3 region has 14 residues. CDR3 in DNA: TGTGCCAGCTCACCCGACAGGGGAAAAAACATTCAGTACTTC. This codes for CASSPDRGKNIQYF.

The chain has TRBV7-8 and TRBJ2-2; D may be TRBD2 (6 bases). The V and J ends lost 1 base and 0 bases respectively, with 6 bases between them. Germline CDR1 is SGHVS and CDR2 is FQNEAQ. The CDR3 covers 15 residues. CDR3 in DNA: TGTGCCAGCAGCTTAGGGACTACGAACACCGGGGAGCTGTTTTTT. Translating gives CASSLGTTNTGELFF.

This chain links TRBV19 with TRBJ1-4, with 7 bases fitting TRBD1. CDR3 size: 16 residues. The V segment lost 9 bases and the J segment 1 base; nucleotides outside the gene matches: 11. The V gene's germline CDR1 is LNHDA and CDR2 SQIVND (reference sequence). The CDR3 reads CASSPGTAGTNEKLFF. CDR3 in DNA: TGTGCCAGCTCACCGGGGACAGCTGGAACTAATGAAAAACTGTTTTTT.

V is TRBV5-1 and J is TRBJ2-5; TRBD1 matches 7 bases. Per germline, CDR1 SGHRS and CDR2 YFSETQ. V lost 4 bases, J lost 4 bases, and 7 bases stayed unmatched. CDR3 length equals 14 residues. Written as DNA, the CDR3 is TGCGCCAGCAGCATTCAGGGGGATCGAGAGACCCAGTACTTC. Its translation: CASSIQGDRETQYF.

The chain has TRBV19 and TRBJ1-4; D gene unclear. This CDR3 is 13 amino acids long. V lost 4 bases to trimming and J lost 4 bases, with 7 bases between them. The germline CDR1 and CDR2 sequences are LNHDA and SQIVND (reference sequence). Here the CDR3 DNA reads TGTGCCAGTAGTACCGCAGTTAATGAAAAACTGTTTTTT. It specifies CASSTAVNEKLFF. Full variable domain (missing parts from reference TRBV19 and TRBJ1-4): DGGITQSPKYLFRKEGQNVTLSCEQNLNHDAMYWYRQDPGQGLRLIYYSQIVNDFQKGDIAEGYSVSREKKESFPLTVTSAQKNPTAFYLCASSTAVNEKLFFGSGTQLSVL.

With respect to this clone: This same CDR3 is encoded by further DNA sequences in the sample. The CDR3 region is CASSLAGGETQYF. The CDR3 nucleotides read TGCGCCAGCAGCTTGGCGGGTGGAGAGACCCAGTACTTC. V gene TRBV5-1 combines with J gene TRBJ2-5; no definite D call. The CDR3 runs 13 residues. Trimming removed 0 bases at V and 4 bases at J, with 7 bases between. The germline gives CDR1 SGHRS, CDR2 YFSETQ.

This clone appeared a single time. The chain uses TRBV7-8 and TRBJ1-6; D unresolved. In germline, CDR1 is SGHVS, CDR2 FQNEAQ. The CDR3 totals 18 residues. Trimming pared 2 bases from V and 10 bases from J, leaving 24 bases between. CDR3 protein: CASSLTSGGWGIESPLHF. The CDR3 DNA reads as TGTGCCAGCAGCTTAACGTCAGGAGGTTGGGGAATTGAGTCACCCCTCCACTTT. Drawing the rest from reference TRBV7-8 and TRBJ1-6, the complete variable domain is GAGVSQSPRYKVAKRGQDVALRCDPISGHVSLFWYQQALGQGPEFLTYFQNEAQLDKSGLPSDRFFAERPEGSVSTLKIQRTQQEDSAVYLCASSLTSGGWGIESPLHFGNGTRLTVT.

V gene TRBV10-3 combines with J gene TRBJ1-1; D perhaps matches TRBD1 (6 bases). The V and J ends lost 1 base and 4 bases respectively, with 13 bases between them. The V gene's germline CDR1 is ENHRY and CDR2 SYGVKD. The CDR3 spans 15 residues. CDR3 coding DNA: TGTGCCATCAGTGAGTTTGGGGGGGCGAGCACTGAAGCTTTCTTT. Its protein is CAISEFGGASTEAFF.

This clone was recorded only once. This chain uses TRBV7-9 with TRBJ2-7, with D possibly being TRBD1 (6 bases). Germline values: CDR1 SEHNR, CDR2 FQNEAQ (reference sequence). The CDR3 runs 14 residues. Trimming cost V 6 bases and J 0 bases, with 12 bases left between them. The CDR3 DNA reads TGTGCCAGCAGTTCGTGGACAGACTCCTACGAGCAGTACTTC. This gives the protein CASSSWTDSYEQYF.

The sample holds one count of this clone. This sequence joins TRBV6-1 and TRBJ1-3; D is unclear. CDR3 length: 14 amino acids. V lost 2 bases to trimming and J lost 3 bases, with 8 bases between them. Germline V lookup: CDR1 MNHNS, CDR2 SASEGT. For the CDR3, the DNA is TGTGCCAGCAGTGAATTTACATTTGGAAACACCATATATTTT. Translated, it gives CASSEFTFGNTIYF.

CDR3 amino acids: CASTPRGGLRNEQFF. As DNA, the CDR3 is TGTGCCAGCACTCCCCGGGGGGGGCTAAGGAATGAGCAGTTCTTC. J is TRBJ2-1 and V is TRBV11-2, with 8 bases identical to TRBD2. Germline-derived CDR1 and CDR2 are SGHAT and FQNNGV. The CDR3 has 15 residues. V trimming: 7 bases; J trimming: 7 bases; junction bases outside the gene matches: 12.

The V and J genes are TRBV3-1 (or the pseudogene TRBV3-2) and TRBJ2-1, with TRBD2 matching 7 bases. There are 15 residues in the CDR3. From germline, CDR1 is LGHDT and CDR2 YNNKEL (reference sequence). With V trimmed by 0 bases and J by 3 bases, 2 bases remained unmatched. CDR3 DNA sequence: TGTGCCAGCAGCCAAGAGACGGGGGGCTACAATGAGCAGTTCTTC. This sequence encodes CASSQETGGYNEQFF.

The CDR3 bases are TGTGCCAGCAGCTTAGATTCCAGAAGCACAGATACGCAGTATTTT. Protein: CASSLDSRSTDTQYF. The chain couples TRBV11-3 to TRBJ2-3; D not resolved. The germline V gene has CDR1 SGHNT and CDR2 YENEEA. V gave up 0 bases and J gave up 0 bases, with 7 bases separating them. The CDR3 consists of 15 residues.

In nucleotides, the CDR3 is TGTGCCAGCAGCCAGGGGGTACTAAACACTGAAGCTTTCTTT. This gives the protein CASSQGVLNTEAFF. The V call is TRBV7-3, the J call TRBJ1-1; 7 bases fit TRBD1. Germline V gene data show CDR1 as SGHTA and CDR2 as FQGTGA. V was pared by 5 bases and J by 2 bases, with 5 bases of the junction left unmatched. This CDR3 is built from 14 residues. Full variable domain (missing parts from reference TRBV7-3 and TRBJ1-1): GAGVSQTPSNKVTEKGKYVELRCDPISGHTALYWYRQSLGQGPEFLIYFQGTGAADDSGLPNDRFFAVRPEGSVSTLKIQRTERGDSAVYLCASSQGVLNTEAFFGQGTRLTVV.

The genes are TRBV4-1 and TRBJ2-1, with D possibly TRBD2 on 5 matching bases. V lost 4 bases to trimming and J lost 0 bases, with 13 bases between them. The CDR3 consists of 16 residues. Germline lookup yields CDR1 MGHRA and CDR2 YSYEKL. The CDR3 protein is CASSPQRESSYNEQFF. The CDR3 region has the DNA TGCGCCAGCAGCCCCCAAAGGGAGAGCTCCTACAATGAGCAGTTCTTC.

V is TRBV10-1 and J is TRBJ1-5; 11 nucleotides agree with TRBD1. The V gene's germline CDR1 is WNHNN and CDR2 SYGVQD (reference sequence). This CDR3 has 16 residues. V shed 10 bases, J shed 5 bases, and the junction held 13 bases outside the gene matches. The DNA for the CDR3 is TGCGCCACCCTAAAAGATTTGGACAGGGGGCATCAGCCCCAGCATTTT. Protein sequence: CATLKDLDRGHQPQHF.

This chain uses TRBV5-1 with TRBJ2-1; D is undetermined. The germline V gene encodes CDR1 SGHRS and CDR2 YFSETQ. Trimming cost V 0 bases and J 4 bases, with 8 bases left between them. The CDR3 runs to 14 residues. The chain's CDR3 is CASSLDPSYNEQFF. Here the CDR3 DNA reads TGCGCCAGCAGCTTGGATCCCAGTTACAATGAGCAGTTCTTC.

The V call is TRBV30, the J call TRBJ1-2; D uncertain. Trimming stripped 0 bases from V and 7 bases from J, with 12 bases between. Germline V gene data show CDR1 as GTSNPN and CDR2 as SVGIG (reference sequence). CDR3 length equals 13 residues. CDR3 residues: CAWSVASVGGYTF. The CDR3 DNA sequence: TGTGCCTGGAGTGTTGCTTCGGTTGGTGGCTACACCTTC.